This entry lists 3 T cell receptor beta chains sequenced from one sample in a study of T cell responses to AZD1222 COVID-19 vaccine (dated by TCRdb to about 2021). What the time point label conveys for this sample: baseline before first vaccination. The protocol used for the library was the immunoSEQ multiplex PCR assay. TCRdb carries this immuneACCESS record with in-frame sequences only. Its versions omit some clonotypes, under half of them owing to an unresolved V gene in the studies checked, with the rest unexplained. The sample table lists over 150,000 clones, approximately 90% of them with a count of one. The top ten clones comprise around 3% of the sample. The sample here was peripheral blood, taken on day 0 of AZD1222 vaccination. The receptors originated from an adult in good health.

The chain recombines TRBV3-1 (or the pseudogene TRBV3-2) with TRBJ1-6, with TRBD1 matching 12 bases. The CDR3 extends over 15 amino acids. V shed 4 bases and J 9 bases; nucleotides not matched to a gene: 4. Germline lookup yields CDR1 LGHDT and CDR2 YNNKEL (reference sequence). The CDR3 coding sequence is TGTGCCAGCAGCCGGGACAGGGGGCGATTTTCACCCCTCCACTTT. Translating it yields CASSRDRGRFSPLHF.

The chain carries TRBV24-1 and TRBJ1-5, with D perhaps matching TRBD1 (5 bases). Germline V gives CDR1 KGHDR, CDR2 SFDVKD. This CDR3 spans 15 amino acids. V shed 4 bases and J shed 0 bases, with 9 bases lying between them. CDR3 sequence reads: CATSDATVSNQPQHF. Written as DNA, the CDR3 is TGTGCCACCAGTGACGCGACAGTTAGCAATCAGCCCCAGCATTTT.

V and J are TRBV20-1 and TRBJ1-1, with D hard to call. Trimming shortened V by 5 bases and J by 9 bases, and 13 bases separated the two germline ends. CDR1 is DFQATT, CDR2 SNEGSKA, per germline (reference sequence). The CDR3 has 11 amino acids. The CDR3 loop is CSAGRVSKAFF. The CDR3 DNA reads as TGCAGTGCTGGGAGAGTTTCGAAAGCTTTCTTT.